Reported below is one T cell receptor beta chain. Profiling relied on immunoSEQ multiplex PCR, and the TCRdb table lists in-frame clones only, not all of them. There are about 65,000 clones in the sample; roughly nine tenths occur only once, and 1.3% lies in the top ten. Germline lookup yields CDR1 KGHSH and CDR2 LQKENI. V was pared by 3 bases and J by 0 bases, with 8 bases between. The CDR3 runs 15 residues. The data are from a study of blood T cell repertoires in COVID-19. Turning to the study itself: The samples span acute and convalescent COVID-19 from the United States, Italy and Spain.

This TCR was recovered from a man aged 55-75 years with acute or convalescent COVID-19. The source material was peripheral blood. The chain combines TRBV18 with TRBJ1-4, with D uncertain. The CDR3 coding sequence is TGTGCCAGCTCACCGACGGGGACAACTAATGAAAAACTGTTTTTT. This translates into CASSPTGTTNEKLFF.